What follows are 5 T cell receptor beta chains derived from one specimen sequenced in a study of shared clonotypes between healthy human individuals. Profiling relied on immunoSEQ multiplex PCR, and the TCRdb table lists in-frame clones only, not all of them. The sample yields 1.6 million or so clones, roughly 96% seen once. The sample comprised naive CD4+ T cells sorted from blood. The subset is: CD45RA+ positively selected. The receptors were sampled from a man in his thirties or forties in good health.

The chain couples TRBV5-1 to TRBJ1-1, with D possibly matching TRBD1 (5 bases). The CDR3 consists of 14 residues. V was cut by 3 bases and J by 5 bases, with 14 bases left in between. Germline CDR1 reads SGHRS; CDR2 reads YFSETQ. The CDR3 sequence is CASSWEGVRTEAFF. Here the CDR3 DNA reads TGCGCCAGCAGCTGGGAAGGGGTAAGGACTGAAGCTTTCTTT.

This chain joins TRBV15 and TRBJ1-2; D is undetermined. This CDR3 spans 14 amino acids. Germline CDR1 reads LNHNV; CDR2 reads YYDKDF (reference sequence). V gave up 0 bases and J gave up 0 bases, with 5 bases separating them. CDR3 region: CATSRDAANYGYTF. CDR3 coding DNA: TGTGCCACCAGCAGAGATGCGGCTAACTATGGCTACACCTTC.

This chain connects TRBV5-5 to TRBJ2-1, with D maybe TRBD2 (5 bases). This CDR3 region has 16 residues. The germline V gene has CDR1 SGHKS and CDR2 YYEKEE (reference sequence). V shed 4 bases and J shed 9 bases, with 23 bases lying between them. This chain's CDR3 is CASSPLGLGSVGEQFF. The CDR3, as DNA: TGTGCCAGCAGCCCACTCGGACTGGGGTCAGTGGGTGAGCAGTTCTTC. Together with reference TRBV5-5 and TRBJ2-1, the CDR3 gives the full variable domain: DAGVTQSPTHLIKTRGQQVTLRCSPISGHKSVSWYQQVLGQGPQFIFQYYEKEERGRGNFPDRFSARQFPNYSSELNVNALLLGDSALYLCASSPLGLGSVGEQFFGPGTRLTVL.

V gene TRBV7-3 combines with J gene TRBJ2-5, with D uncertain. V dropped 2 bases and J dropped 4 bases, with 20 bases sitting between them. CDR1 and CDR2 from the germline V gene are SGHTA and FQGTGA. The CDR3 is 17 amino acids. The CDR3 spells CASSLGSGIPQVETQYF. For the CDR3, the DNA is TGTGCCAGCAGCTTAGGGTCTGGCATTCCCCAGGTAGAGACCCAGTACTTC.

In DNA, the CDR3 is TGTGCCAGCAGCGAGGTACCATTTCGGCCCCAGCATTTT. Its translation is CASSEVPFRPQHF. V is TRBV5-4 and J is TRBJ1-5; D call uncertain. CDR3 size: 13 residues. V shed 4 bases and J shed 9 bases, with 14 bases lying between them. Germline CDR1 and CDR2: SGHNT and YYREEE (reference sequence).